This T cell receptor beta chain was recovered during a study of blood T cell repertoires in COVID-19. For the study at large: From the United States, Italy and Spain came samples of acute and convalescent COVID-19. Nucleic acid was either cDNA or gDNA, and it came from T cells, B-cell-depleted T cells, or PBMCs.

Sequencing was performed with immunoSEQ multiplex PCR; in TCRdb, only in-frame clones are kept and a portion is missing. The sample shows approximately 150,000 clones, around nine tenths of them seen only once. This clone appeared once. CDR1 SGHNT and CDR2 YYREEE come from the germline V gene (reference sequence). The CDR3 runs to 15 residues. Trimming cost V 2 bases and J 2 bases, with 13 bases left between them. This clonotype originated in a human donor in a cohort sampled during active COVID-19. V and J are TRBV5-4 and TRBJ2-5; D not certain. Sequencing used peripheral blood. This CDR3 is CASSFPLGGQETQYF. The CDR3 DNA follows: TGTGCCAGCAGCTTTCCCCTCGGCGGACAAGAGACCCAGTACTTC.